This TCR beta chain was profiled in a study of T cell responses to AZD1222 COVID-19 vaccine. Overall study findings and caveats: Recipients of AZD1222 seropositive at baseline numbered only 6 or 7. It was only after the peak T cell response that any repertoires were sampled. Spike-specific TCRs gained breadth and depth after people received two AZD1222 doses.

The CDR3 is 19 residues long. Losses at the gene ends were 4 bases for V and 0 bases for J; bases not matched to a gene: 15. The V gene's germline CDR1 is LGHDT and CDR2 YNNKEL (reference sequence). TCRdb keeps only in-frame clones here, not all; method: immunoSEQ multiplex PCR. In the table there are about 150,000 clones, approximately 85% of which are singletons. With regard to this clone: Its antigen is not known.

This TCR came from an adult who received the MenACWY meningococcal vaccine as a control. V and J are TRBV3-1 (or the pseudogene TRBV3-2) and TRBJ1-3; 7 nucleotides match TRBD1. Sequences were derived from peripheral blood, sampled 28 days after the second dose of the MenACWY control vaccine. The CDR3 region has the DNA TGTGCCAGCAGCCCCATGGTCGGGACAGCGCTCGTCTCTGGAAACACCATATATTTT. The encoded protein is CASSPMVGTALVSGNTIYF.